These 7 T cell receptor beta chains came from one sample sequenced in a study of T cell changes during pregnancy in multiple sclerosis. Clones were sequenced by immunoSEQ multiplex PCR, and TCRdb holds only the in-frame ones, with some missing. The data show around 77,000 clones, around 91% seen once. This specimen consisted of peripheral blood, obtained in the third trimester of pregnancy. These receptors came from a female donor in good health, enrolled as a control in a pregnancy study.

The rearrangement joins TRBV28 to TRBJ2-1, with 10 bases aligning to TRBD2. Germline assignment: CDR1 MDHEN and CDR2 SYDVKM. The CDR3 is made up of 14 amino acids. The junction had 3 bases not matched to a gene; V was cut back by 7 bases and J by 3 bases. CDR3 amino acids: CASIPSGGYNEQFF. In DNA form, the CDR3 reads TGTGCCAGCATCCCTAGCGGGGGCTACAATGAGCAGTTCTTC.

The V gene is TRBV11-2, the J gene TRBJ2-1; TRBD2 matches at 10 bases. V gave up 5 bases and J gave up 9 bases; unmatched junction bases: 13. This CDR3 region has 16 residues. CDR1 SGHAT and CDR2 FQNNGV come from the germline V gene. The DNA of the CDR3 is TGTGCCAGCAGCCGCCTAAGCGGGAGGGCCCAGGGTGAGCAGTTCTTC. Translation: CASSRLSGRAQGEQFF.

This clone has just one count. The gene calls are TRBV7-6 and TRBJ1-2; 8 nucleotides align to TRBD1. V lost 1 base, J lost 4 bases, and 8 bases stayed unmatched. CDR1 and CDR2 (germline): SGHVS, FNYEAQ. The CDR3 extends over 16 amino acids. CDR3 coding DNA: TGTGCCAGCAGCTTAGGACCAGGGGGCGGTGGCTATGGCTACACCTTC. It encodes CASSLGPGGGGYGYTF.

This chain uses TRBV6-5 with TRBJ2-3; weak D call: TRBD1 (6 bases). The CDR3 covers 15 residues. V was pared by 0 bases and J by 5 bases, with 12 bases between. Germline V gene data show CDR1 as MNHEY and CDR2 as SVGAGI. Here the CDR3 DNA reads TGTGCCAGCAGTTACTCGGCAGGGGTTAAAGATACGCAGTATTTT. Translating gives CASSYSAGVKDTQYF.

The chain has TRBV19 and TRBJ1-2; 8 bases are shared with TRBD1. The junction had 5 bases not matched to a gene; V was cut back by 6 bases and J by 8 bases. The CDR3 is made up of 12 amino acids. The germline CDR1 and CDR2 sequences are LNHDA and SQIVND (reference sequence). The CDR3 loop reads CASRPTGEGYTF. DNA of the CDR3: TGTGCCAGTAGGCCGACAGGGGAAGGCTACACCTTC.

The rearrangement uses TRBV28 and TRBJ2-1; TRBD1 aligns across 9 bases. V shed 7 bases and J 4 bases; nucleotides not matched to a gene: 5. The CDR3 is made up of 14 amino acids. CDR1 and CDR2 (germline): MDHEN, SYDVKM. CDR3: CASIRDRVYNEQFF. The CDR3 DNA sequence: TGTGCCAGCATCCGGGACAGGGTTTACAATGAGCAGTTCTTC.

This CDR3 is CASSWLGDNYEQYF. The CDR3 DNA sequence: TGTGCCAGCAGTTGGCTCGGGGACAACTACGAGCAGTACTTC. This chain links TRBV28 with TRBJ2-7, with D possibly TRBD1 on 6 matching bases. Trimming pared 4 bases from V and 3 bases from J, leaving 13 bases between. The CDR3 runs 14 residues. CDR1 is MDHEN and CDR2 is SYDVKM in the germline V gene. The full variable domain, with the rest looked up from reference TRBV28 and TRBJ2-7, is DVKVTQSSRYLVKRTGEKVFLECVQDMDHENMFWYRQDPGLGLRLIYFSYDVKMKEKGDIPEGYSVSREKKERFSLILESASTNQTSMYLCASSWLGDNYEQYFGPGTRLTVT.